This T cell receptor (beta chain) was retrieved from a study of T cell changes during pregnancy in multiple sclerosis. Data came from immunoSEQ multiplex PCR; TCRdb stores just in-frame clones and leaves some out. The sample holds about 48,000 clones, over 75% seen once. There are 16 residues in the CDR3. The sample was CD4+ T cells from peripheral blood mononuclear cells, taken in the second trimester of pregnancy. This sequence originates from a female donor with multiple sclerosis, enrolled in a pregnancy study. The chain combines TRBV21-1 with TRBJ1-1. TRBV21-1 counts as a pseudogene. The CDR3 DNA follows: TGTGCCAGCAGCAAAGAGATGAAGAGGAGAAACACTGAAGCTTTCTTT. Translated: CASSKEMKRRNTEAFF.